The clone carrying this T cell receptor (beta chain) showed up just a few times. Only in-frame clones appear in the TCRdb table, and some are missing; sequencing was by immunoSEQ multiplex PCR. The table includes 1,500 to 2,500 clones, roughly 26% detected once. The CDR3 loop spans 15 amino acids. Trimming cost V 5 bases and J 2 bases, with 14 bases left between them. The data stem from a study of T cells in localized non-small cell lung cancer. The V and J genes are TRBV6-7 and TRBJ2-3; tentatively, D is TRBD1 or TRBD2 (5 bases each). TRBV6-7 is given ORF status, its function remaining uncertain. This TCR came from a female donor older than 55 with stage I lung adenocarcinoma. The sample was normal lung tissue next to the tumor, taken before any cancer treatment. The CDR3 is CASSDGRGPTDTQYF. CDR3 bases: TGTGCCAGCAGTGACGGACGGGGACCCACAGATACGCAGTATTTT.